This T cell receptor beta chain was captured by sequencing in a study of blood T cell repertoires in COVID-19. Whole-study context: PBMCs, B-cell-depleted T cells, or T cells provided the cDNA or gDNA that made up the material.

The CDR3 has 14 amino acids. The ends were cut back, 3 bases at V and 0 bases at J, with 7 bases in the middle. Looked up from germline, CDR1 is MNHEY and CDR2 is SMNVEV (reference sequence). Measured with immunoSEQ multiplex PCR; TCRdb has only the in-frame clones, and not every one. This sample carries under 100,000 clones, under 90% of them seen once, and the ten largest clones take 12%. The sample comprised peripheral blood. The rearrangement joins TRBV27 to TRBJ2-3; perhaps TRBD1 as D (5 bases). The source of this sequence is a woman in her forties with active or convalescent COVID-19. The CDR3 reads CASSFWTSTDTQYF. CDR3 bases: TGTGCCAGCAGTTTTTGGACAAGCACAGATACGCAGTATTTT.